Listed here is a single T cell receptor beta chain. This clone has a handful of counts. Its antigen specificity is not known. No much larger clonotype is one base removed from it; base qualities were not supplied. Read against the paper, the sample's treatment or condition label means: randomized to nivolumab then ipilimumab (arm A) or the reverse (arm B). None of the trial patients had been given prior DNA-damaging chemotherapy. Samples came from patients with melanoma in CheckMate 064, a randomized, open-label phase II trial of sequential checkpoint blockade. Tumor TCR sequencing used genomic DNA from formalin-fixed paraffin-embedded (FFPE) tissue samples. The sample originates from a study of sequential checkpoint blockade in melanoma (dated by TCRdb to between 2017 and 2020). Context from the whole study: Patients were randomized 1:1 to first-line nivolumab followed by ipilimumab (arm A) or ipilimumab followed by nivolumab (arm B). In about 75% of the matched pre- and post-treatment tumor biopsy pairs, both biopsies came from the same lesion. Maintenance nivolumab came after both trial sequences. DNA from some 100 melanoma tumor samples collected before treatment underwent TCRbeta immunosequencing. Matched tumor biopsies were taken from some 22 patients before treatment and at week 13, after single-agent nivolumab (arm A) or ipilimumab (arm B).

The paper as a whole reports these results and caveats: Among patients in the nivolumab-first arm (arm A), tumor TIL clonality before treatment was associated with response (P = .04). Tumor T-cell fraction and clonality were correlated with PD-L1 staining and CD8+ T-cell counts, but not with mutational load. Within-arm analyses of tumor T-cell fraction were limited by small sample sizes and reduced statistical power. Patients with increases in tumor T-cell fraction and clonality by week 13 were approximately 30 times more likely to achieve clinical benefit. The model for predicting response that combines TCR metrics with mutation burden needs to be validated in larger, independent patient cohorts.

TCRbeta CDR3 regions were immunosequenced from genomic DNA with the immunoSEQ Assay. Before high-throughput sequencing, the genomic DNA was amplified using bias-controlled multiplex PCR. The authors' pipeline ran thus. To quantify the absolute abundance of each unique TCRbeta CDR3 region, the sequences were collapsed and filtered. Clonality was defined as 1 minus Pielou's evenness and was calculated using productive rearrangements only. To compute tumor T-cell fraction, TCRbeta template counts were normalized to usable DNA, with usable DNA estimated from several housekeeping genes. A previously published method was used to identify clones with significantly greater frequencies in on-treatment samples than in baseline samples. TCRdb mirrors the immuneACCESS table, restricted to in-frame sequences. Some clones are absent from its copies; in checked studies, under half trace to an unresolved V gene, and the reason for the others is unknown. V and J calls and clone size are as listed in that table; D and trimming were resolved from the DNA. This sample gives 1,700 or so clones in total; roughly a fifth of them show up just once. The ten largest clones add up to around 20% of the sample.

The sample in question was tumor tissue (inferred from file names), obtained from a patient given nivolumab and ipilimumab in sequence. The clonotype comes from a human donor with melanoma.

DNA sequence: TGTGCCTGGAGTGTAGAACAGGAAGCCTATGGCTACACCTTC. Its amino acids are CAWSVEQEAYGYTF. The sequence joins TRBV30 to TRBJ1-2; a weak D assignment points to TRBD1 (5 bases agree). Relative to germline, V is 0 bases shorter and J is 4 bases shorter, with 12 bases between their ends. Sequences GTSNPN (CDR1) and SVGIG (CDR2) are obtained from the germline V gene (reference sequence). Reading from cysteine to phenylalanine, the CDR3 counts 14 amino acids. Of the read, only the CDR3 DNA is kept; its 42 bases are in frame from base 1.